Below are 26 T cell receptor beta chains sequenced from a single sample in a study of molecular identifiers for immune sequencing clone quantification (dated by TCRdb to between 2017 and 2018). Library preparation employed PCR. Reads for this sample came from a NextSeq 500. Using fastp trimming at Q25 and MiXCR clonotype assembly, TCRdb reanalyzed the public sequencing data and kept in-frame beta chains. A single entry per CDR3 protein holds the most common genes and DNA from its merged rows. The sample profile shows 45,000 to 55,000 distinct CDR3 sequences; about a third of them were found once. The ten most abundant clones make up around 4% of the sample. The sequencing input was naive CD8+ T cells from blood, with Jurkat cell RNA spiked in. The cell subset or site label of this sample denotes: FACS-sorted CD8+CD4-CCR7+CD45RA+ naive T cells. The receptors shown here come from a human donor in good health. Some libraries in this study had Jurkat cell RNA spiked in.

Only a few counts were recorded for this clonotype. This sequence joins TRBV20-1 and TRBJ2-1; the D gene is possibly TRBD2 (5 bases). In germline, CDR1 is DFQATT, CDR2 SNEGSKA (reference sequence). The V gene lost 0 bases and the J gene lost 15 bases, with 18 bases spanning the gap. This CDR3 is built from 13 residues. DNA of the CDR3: TGCAGTGCTAGAGATTTGGCGGGCCCCGACCGGTTCTTC. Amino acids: CSARDLAGPDRFF.

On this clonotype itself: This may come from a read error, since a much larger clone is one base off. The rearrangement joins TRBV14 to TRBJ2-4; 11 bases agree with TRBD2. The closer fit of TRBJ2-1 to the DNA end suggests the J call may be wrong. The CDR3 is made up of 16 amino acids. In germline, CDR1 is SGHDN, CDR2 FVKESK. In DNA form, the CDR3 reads TGTGCCAGCAGCCAAGAATTAGCGGGAGGGCCGACCATTCAGTTCTTC. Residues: CASSQELAGGPTIQFF.

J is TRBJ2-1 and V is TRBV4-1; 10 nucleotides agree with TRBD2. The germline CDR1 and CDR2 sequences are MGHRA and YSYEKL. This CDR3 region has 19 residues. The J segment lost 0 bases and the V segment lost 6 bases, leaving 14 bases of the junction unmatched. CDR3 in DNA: TGCGCCAGCAGTTTTCCGACTAGCGGGCTGATCAGCTCCTACAATGAGCAGTTCTTC. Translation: CASSFPTSGLISSYNEQFF.

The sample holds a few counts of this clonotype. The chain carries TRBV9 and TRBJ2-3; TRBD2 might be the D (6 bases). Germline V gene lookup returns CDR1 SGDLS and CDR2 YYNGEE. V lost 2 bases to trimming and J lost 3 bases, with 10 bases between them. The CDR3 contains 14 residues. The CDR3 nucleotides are TGTGCCAGCAGCGTCGGGAGTGGTACAGATACGCAGTATTTT. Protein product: CASSVGSGTDTQYF.

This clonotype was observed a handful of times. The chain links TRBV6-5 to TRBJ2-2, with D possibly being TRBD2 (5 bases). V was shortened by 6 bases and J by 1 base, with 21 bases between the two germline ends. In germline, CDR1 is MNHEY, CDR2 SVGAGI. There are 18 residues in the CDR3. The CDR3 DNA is TGTGCCAGCAGCACTCGCTATTCCTCAAGCGGGAACACCGGGGAGCTGTTTTTT. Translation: CASSTRYSSSGNTGELFF.

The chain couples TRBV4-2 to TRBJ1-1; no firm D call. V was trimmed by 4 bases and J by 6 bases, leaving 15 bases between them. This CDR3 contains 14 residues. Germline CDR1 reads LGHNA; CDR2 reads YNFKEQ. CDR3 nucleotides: TGTGCCAGCAGCCGGTCTGACGGAGGCTCTGAAGCTTTCTTT. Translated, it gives CASSRSDGGSEAFF.

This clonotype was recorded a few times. Here the CDR3 DNA reads TGTGCCAGCAAAGGCCAAGAGACCCAGTACTTC. This sequence encodes CASKGQETQYF. The chain couples TRBV27 to TRBJ2-5; unclear D gene. Germline lookup yields CDR1 MNHEY and CDR2 SMNVEV (reference sequence). CDR3 length equals 11 residues. Trimming removed 7 bases from V and 1 base from J, with 4 bases in between.

Here the CDR3 reads CASSSYRPYEQYF. In DNA form, the CDR3 reads TGTGCCAGCAGCTCCTATCGCCCTTACGAGCAGTACTTC. V is TRBV11-2 and J is TRBJ2-7; D gene ambiguous. This CDR3 comprises 13 residues. V was trimmed by 4 bases and J by 4 bases, leaving 11 bases between them. The V gene's germline CDR1 is SGHAT and CDR2 FQNNGV. The variable domain in full, completed from reference TRBV11-2 and TRBJ2-7, reads EAGVAQSPRYKIIEKRQSVAFWCNPISGHATLYWYQQILGQGPKLLIQFQNNGVVDDSQLPKDRFSAERLKGVDSTLKIQPAKLEDSAVYLCASSSYRPYEQYFGPGTRLTVT.

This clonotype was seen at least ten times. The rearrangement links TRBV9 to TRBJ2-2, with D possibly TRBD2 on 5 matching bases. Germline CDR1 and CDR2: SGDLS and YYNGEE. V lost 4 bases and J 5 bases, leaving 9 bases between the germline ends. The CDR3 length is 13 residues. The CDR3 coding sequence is TGTGCCAGCAGCACCGGCGGGACCGGGGAGCTGTTTTTT. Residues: CASSTGGTGELFF.

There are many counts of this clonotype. This CDR3 is CASRTDTGFEQYF. The CDR3 DNA is TGTGCCAGCAGAACCGACACAGGGTTCGAGCAGTACTTC. V is TRBV28 and J is TRBJ2-7; possible D gene TRBD1, 6 bases. Germline loops: CDR1 MDHEN, CDR2 SYDVKM. The CDR3 length is 13 residues. V lost 6 bases and J 6 bases, leaving 15 bases between the germline ends.

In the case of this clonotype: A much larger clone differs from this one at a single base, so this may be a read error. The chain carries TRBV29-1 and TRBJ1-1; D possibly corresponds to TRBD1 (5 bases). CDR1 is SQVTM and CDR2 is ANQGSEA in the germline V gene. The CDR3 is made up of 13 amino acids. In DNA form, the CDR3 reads TGCAGCGCTGAAGACAGAATGAACACTGAAGCTTTCTTT. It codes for CSAEDRMNTEAFF.

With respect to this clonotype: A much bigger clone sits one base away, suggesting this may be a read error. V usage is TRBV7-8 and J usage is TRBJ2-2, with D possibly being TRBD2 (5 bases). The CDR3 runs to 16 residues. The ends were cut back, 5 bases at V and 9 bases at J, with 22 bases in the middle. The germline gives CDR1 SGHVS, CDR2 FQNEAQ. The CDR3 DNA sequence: TGTGCCAGCAGCCAAGCGGTAGTAAGCTTCCCCTGGGAGCTGTTTTTT. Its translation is CASSQAVVSFPWELFF.

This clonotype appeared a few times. The CDR3 DNA sequence: TGTGCCAGCAGCCTACTAGCGGGAGTGCATTACGAGCAGTACTTC. Its translation is CASSLLAGVHYEQYF. This chain joins TRBV6-2 or TRBV6-3 and TRBJ2-7; 11 nucleotides line up with TRBD2. Trimming removed 6 bases from V and 4 bases from J; junction bases left unmatched: 8. The CDR3 has 15 residues. Germline V gene lookup returns CDR1 MNHEY and CDR2 SVGEGT.

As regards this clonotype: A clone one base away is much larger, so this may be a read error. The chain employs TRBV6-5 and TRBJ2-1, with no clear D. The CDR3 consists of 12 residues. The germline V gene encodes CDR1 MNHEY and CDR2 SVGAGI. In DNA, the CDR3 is TGTGCCAGCAGTTACGGGTACAATGAGCAGATCTTC. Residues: CASSYGYNEQIF.

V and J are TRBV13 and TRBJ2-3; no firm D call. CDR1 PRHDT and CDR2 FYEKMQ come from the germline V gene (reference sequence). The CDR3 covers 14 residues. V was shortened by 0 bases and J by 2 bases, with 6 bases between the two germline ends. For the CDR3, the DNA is TGTGCCAGCAGCTTAGGGCTTTCCACAGATACGCAGTATTTT. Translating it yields CASSLGLSTDTQYF.

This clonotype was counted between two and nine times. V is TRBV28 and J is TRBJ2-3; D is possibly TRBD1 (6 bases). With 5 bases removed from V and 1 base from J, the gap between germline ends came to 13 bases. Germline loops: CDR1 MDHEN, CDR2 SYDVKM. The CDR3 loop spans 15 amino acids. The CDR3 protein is CASSVGEGGTDTQYF. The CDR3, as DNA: TGTGCCAGCAGTGTGGGAGAGGGGGGCACAGATACGCAGTATTTT. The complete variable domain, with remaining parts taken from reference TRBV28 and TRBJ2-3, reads DVKVTQSSRYLVKRTGEKVFLECVQDMDHENMFWYRQDPGLGLRLIYFSYDVKMKEKGDIPEGYSVSREKKERFSLILESASTNQTSMYLCASSVGEGGTDTQYFGPGTRLTVL.

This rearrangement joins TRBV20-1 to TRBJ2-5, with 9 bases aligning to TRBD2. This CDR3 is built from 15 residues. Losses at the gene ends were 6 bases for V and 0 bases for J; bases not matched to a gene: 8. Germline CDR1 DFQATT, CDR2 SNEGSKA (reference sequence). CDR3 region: CSAPPSGTYQETQYF. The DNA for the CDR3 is TGCAGTGCGCCCCCTAGCGGGACGTACCAAGAGACCCAGTACTTC.

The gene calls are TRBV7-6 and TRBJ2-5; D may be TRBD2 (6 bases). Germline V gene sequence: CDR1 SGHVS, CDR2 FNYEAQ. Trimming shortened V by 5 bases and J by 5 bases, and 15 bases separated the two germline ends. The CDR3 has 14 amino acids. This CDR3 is CASSQQRAGETQYF. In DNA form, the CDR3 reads TGTGCCAGCAGCCAACAGAGAGCGGGCGAGACCCAGTACTTC.

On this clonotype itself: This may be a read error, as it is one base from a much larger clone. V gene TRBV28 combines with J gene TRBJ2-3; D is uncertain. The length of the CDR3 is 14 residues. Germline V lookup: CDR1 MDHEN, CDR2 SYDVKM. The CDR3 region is CASIKQNPTDTLYF. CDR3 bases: TGTGCCAGCATTAAACAGAATCCCACAGATACGCTGTATTTT.

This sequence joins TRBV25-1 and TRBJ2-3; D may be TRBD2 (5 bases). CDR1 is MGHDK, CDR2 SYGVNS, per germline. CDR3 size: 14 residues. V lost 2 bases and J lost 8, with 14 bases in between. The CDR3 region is CASSEGEPPGTQYF. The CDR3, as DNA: TGTGCCAGCAGTGAAGGGGAGCCCCCGGGTACGCAGTATTTT.

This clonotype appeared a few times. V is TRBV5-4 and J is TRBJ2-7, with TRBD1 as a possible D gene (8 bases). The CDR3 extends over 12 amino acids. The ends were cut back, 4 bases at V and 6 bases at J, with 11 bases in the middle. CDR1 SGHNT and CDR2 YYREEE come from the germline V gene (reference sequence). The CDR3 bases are TGTGCCAGCAGCCACAGGGGGGGCGAGCAGTACTTC. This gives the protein CASSHRGGEQYF.

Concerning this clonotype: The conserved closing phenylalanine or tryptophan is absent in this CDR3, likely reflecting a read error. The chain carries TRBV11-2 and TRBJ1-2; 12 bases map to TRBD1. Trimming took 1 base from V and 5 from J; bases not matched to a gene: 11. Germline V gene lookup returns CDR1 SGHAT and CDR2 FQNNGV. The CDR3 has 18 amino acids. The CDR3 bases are TGTGCCAGCAGCTTAGCCGGGACAGGGGGCACCGGTTCGTATGGCTACACCATC. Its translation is CASSLAGTGGTGSYGYTI.

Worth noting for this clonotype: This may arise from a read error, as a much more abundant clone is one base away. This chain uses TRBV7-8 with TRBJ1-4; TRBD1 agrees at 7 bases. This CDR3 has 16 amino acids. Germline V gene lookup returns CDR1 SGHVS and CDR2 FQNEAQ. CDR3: CASSARTGPFNEKLVF. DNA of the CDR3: TGTGCCAGCAGCGCCCGGACAGGTCCATTTAATGAAAAACTGGTTTTT.

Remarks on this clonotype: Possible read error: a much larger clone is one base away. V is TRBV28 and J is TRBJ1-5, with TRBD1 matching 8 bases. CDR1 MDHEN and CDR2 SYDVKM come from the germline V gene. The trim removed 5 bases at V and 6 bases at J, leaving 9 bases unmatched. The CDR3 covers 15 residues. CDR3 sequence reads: CASSLQGAGSQPQHF. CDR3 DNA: TGTGCCAGCAGTCTCCAGGGGGCTGGGAGTCAGCCCCAGCATTTT.

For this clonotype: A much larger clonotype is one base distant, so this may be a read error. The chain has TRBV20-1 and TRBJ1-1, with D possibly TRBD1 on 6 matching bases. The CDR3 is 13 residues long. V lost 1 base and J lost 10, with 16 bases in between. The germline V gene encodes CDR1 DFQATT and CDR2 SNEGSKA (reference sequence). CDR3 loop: CSARVRGAVAAFF. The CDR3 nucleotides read TGCAGTGCTAGAGTTCGGGGGGCGGTTGCAGCTTTCTTT.

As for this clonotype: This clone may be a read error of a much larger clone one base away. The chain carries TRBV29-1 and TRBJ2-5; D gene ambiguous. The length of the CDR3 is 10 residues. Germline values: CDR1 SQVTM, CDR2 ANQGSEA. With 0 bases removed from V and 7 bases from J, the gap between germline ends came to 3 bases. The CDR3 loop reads CSVEDGTQYF. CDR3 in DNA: TGCAGCGTTGAAGACGGGACCCAGTACTTC.